The clone carrying this T cell receptor (beta chain) showed up many times. Its antigen is currently unknown. The sample originates from a study of T-cell reconstitution after alpha-beta-depleted transplantation in children. Findings of the study overall: At the one-year point after transplant, T-cell counts and TCRbeta diversity were found to come mostly from T cells that had been newly produced. Several hundred graft clones that had expanded were reportedly the source of alpha-beta T cells about two months after transplant.

The ends lost 5 bases at V and 2 bases at J; junction bases unmatched: 7. Germline V gene sequence: CDR1 KGHDR, CDR2 SFDVKD. This CDR3 contains 16 residues. Unique molecular identifiers were used in preparing the TCRbeta library. TCRdb passed the PCR reads through MiXCR, listing each CDR3 protein once. The sample lists a few hundred thousand distinct CDR3 sequences; about 7.3% were seen once. The receptor's source is a female patient aged 2-15 years who had a stem cell transplant for Fanconi anemia, so the T cells may come from the graft donor. Sequenced here: peripheral blood, sampled 360 days after TCRalphabeta/CD19-depleted stem cell transplant. This sequence joins TRBV24-1 and TRBJ2-3, with TRBD1 matching 9 bases. CDR3 region: CATSGDRARATDTQYF. The CDR3 DNA follows: TGTGCCACCAGTGGGGACAGGGCGAGAGCCACAGATACGCAGTATTTT.